This entry describes one T cell receptor (beta chain). Antigen: not known. The sample originates from a study of T cells in Graves' hyperthyroidism and ophthalmopathy. Disease duration was under 3 months in the ophthalmopathy patients, who also had a Clinical Activity Score of at least 3 and a NOSPECS grade of at least 4. Orbital computed tomography and thyroid ultrasound, together with serum TRAb and thyroxine and clinical symptoms, were used for diagnoses. PBMCs were obtained from 9.5 to 10 ml fresh peripheral blood. Study results and caveats: With a median lead of approximately six months before onset, the model predicted ophthalmopathy.

Amplification of TCR beta CDR3 regions used RNA as the template. Carried out on the TCR CDR3, a first-round RT-PCR used the HTBI primer set. TCRdb re-called the multiplex PCR reads with MiXCR, one entry per CDR3 protein. The sample lists about 610,000 distinct CDR3 sequences; roughly 15% were seen once. This CDR3 has 16 amino acids. V lost 3 bases and J lost 4; bases outside the gene matches: 8. This sequence was found in a woman in her 40s with Graves' ophthalmopathy. The rearrangement links TRBV12-3 or TRBV12-4 to TRBJ2-2, with 7 bases lining up with TRBD2. The sample comprised blood. CDR3 nucleotides: TGTGCCAGCAGTTTCACCGGCCTAGCGGTCACCGGGGAGCTGTTTTTT. Its translation: CASSFTGLAVTGELFF.